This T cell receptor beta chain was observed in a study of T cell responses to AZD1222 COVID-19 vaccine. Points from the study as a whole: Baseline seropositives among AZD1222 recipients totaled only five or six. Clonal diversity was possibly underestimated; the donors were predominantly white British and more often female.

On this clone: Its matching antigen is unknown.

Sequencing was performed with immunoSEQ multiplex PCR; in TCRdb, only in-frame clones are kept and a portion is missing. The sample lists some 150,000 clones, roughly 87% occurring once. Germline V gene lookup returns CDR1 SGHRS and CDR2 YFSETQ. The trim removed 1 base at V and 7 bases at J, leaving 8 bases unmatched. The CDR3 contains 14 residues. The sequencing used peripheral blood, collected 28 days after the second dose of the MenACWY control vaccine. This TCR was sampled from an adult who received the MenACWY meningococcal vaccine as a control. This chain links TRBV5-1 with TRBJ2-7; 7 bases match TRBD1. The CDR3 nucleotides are TGCGCCAGCAGCTTGACAGGGGAAGGGCGGGAGCAGTACTTC. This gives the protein CASSLTGEGREQYF.